This T cell receptor beta chain was sequenced for a study of T-cell memory formation after mild COVID-19. Study-wide context: TCR clustering was largely donor specific.

General observations from the study: Contracting CD4+ clones lay largely in CM and EM, with CD8+ ones residing in EMRA. Later expanders leaned CD4+, whereas clones that contracted between day 15 and 85 were balanced CD4/CD8.

From 5'RACE with constant-segment primers came TCR alpha and TCR beta cDNA libraries that carried sample barcodes and UMIs. Each CDR3 protein is one row after TCRdb ran MiXCR on the 5' RACE reads. The profile shows 200,000 to 250,000 distinct CDR3 sequences, 8% to 10% of them singletons. The CDR3 runs 14 residues. The V and J ends lost 4 bases and 0 bases respectively, with 10 bases between them. Germline V gene sequence: CDR1 SGDLS, CDR2 YYNGEE. This clonotype was detected many times. Its antigen is currently unknown. The sequence was obtained from a man younger than 30 who had mild COVID-19 (a few samples of this study predate the infection). Cell type and time point are not known. The chain has TRBV9 and TRBJ1-1; D is unresolved. Sequencing was performed on PBMCs or a T cell subset sorted from them (not recorded which). For the CDR3, the DNA is TGTGCCAGCAGCCGCAGTACCATGAACACTGAAGCTTTCTTT. Translating it yields CASSRSTMNTEAFF.